This T cell receptor beta chain was found in a study of cytomegalovirus exposure and HLA in healthy donors. Primers: 60 Vbeta forward and 13 Jbeta reverse. The protocol was immunoSEQ multiplex PCR, while the TCRdb copy is restricted to in-frame clones and leaves out a portion. The repertoire holds 100,000 to 150,000 clones, with 80% as singletons. Overall study findings and caveats: For most TCR beta V segments, an earlier analysis put the productive rate at about 87% or about 30% of the time. Using the classifier, cytomegalovirus status was reportedly diagnosed with high specificity and sensitivity.

In nominal health when sampled, donors likely had unrecorded immune exposures nonetheless. Note on this clone: The antigen is undetermined.

Trimming at V came to 4 bases and at J to 4 bases, leaving 7 bases not matched to a gene. The CDR3 runs to 15 residues. Germline V gene sequence: CDR1 MNHEY, CDR2 SMNVEV (reference sequence). The sequenced material came from PBMCs. V and J are TRBV27 and TRBJ1-3; 7 nucleotides agree with TRBD1. This clonotype was obtained from a man younger than 45 in good health and CMV-seropositive. The CDR3 DNA reads as TGTGCCAGCAGTTCAGGCGACAGGGTCGGAAACACCATATATTTT. This gives the protein CASSSGDRVGNTIYF.